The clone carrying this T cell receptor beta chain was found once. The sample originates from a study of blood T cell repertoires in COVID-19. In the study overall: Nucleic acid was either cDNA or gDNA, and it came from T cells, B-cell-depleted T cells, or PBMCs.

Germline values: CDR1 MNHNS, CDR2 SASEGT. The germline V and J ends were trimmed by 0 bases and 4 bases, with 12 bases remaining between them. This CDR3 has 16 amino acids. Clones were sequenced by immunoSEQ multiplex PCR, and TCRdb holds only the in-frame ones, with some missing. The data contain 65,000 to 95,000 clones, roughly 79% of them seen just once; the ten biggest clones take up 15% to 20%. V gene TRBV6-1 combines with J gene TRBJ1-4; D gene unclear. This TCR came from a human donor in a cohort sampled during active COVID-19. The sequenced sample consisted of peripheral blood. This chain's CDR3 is CASSEARVRLNEKLFF. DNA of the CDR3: TGTGCCAGCAGTGAAGCCCGGGTGCGGCTTAATGAAAAACTGTTTTTT.